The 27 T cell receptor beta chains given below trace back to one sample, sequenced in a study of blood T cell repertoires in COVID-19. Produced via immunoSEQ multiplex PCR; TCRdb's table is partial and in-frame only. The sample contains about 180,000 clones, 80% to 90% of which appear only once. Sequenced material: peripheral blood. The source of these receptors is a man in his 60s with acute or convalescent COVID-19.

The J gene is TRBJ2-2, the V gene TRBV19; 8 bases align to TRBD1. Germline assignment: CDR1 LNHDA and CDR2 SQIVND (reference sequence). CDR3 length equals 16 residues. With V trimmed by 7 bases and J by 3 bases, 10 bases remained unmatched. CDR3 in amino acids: CASNPGGGKYTGELFF. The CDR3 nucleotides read TGTGCCAGTAACCCAGGGGGCGGGAAGTACACCGGGGAGCTGTTTTTT.

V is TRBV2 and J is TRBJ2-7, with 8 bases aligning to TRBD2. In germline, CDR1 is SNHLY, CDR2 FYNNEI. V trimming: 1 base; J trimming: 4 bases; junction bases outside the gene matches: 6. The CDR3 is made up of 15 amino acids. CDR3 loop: CASSEGGGRLYEQYF. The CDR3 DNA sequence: TGTGCCAGCAGTGAAGGCGGGGGGCGGTTATACGAGCAGTACTTC.

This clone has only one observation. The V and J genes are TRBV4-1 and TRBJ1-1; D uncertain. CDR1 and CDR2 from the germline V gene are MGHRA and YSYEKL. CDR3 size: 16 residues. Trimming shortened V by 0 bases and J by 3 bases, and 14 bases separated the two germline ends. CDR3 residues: CASSQDYPERYTEAFF. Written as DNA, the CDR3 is TGCGCCAGCAGCCAAGATTATCCAGAGAGGTACACTGAAGCTTTCTTT.

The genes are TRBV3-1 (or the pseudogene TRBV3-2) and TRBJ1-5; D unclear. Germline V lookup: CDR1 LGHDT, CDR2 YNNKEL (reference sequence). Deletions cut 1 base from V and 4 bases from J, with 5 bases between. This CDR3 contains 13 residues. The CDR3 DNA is TGTGCCAGCAGCCAAGGCCAGAATCAGCCCCAGCATTTT. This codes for CASSQGQNQPQHF.

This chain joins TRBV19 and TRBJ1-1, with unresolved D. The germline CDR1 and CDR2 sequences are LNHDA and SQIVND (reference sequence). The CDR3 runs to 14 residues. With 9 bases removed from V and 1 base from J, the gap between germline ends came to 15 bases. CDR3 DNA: TGTGCCAGCAGTGGAGACGGAAAGAACACTGAAGCTTTCTTT. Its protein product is CASSGDGKNTEAFF.

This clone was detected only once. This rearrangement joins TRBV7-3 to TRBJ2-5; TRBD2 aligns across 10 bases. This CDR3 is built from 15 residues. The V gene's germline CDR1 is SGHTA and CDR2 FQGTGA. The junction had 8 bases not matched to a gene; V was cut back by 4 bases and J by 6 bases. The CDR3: CASSSLAGGGKTQYF. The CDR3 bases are TGTGCCAGCAGCTCCTTAGCGGGAGGCGGGAAGACCCAGTACTTC.

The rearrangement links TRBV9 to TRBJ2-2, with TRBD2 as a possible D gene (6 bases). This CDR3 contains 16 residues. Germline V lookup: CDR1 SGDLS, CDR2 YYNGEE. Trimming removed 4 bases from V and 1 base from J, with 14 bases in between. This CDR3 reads CASSPPGRGNTGELFF. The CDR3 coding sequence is TGTGCCAGCAGCCCCCCCGGGCGGGGGAACACCGGGGAGCTGTTTTTT.

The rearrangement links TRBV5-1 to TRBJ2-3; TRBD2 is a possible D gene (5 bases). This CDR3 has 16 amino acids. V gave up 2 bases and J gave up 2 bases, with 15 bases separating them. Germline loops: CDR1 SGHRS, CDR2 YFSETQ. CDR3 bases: TGCGCCAGCAGCTTAGGAAGCGGAGCCTTCACAGATACGCAGTATTTT. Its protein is CASSLGSGAFTDTQYF.

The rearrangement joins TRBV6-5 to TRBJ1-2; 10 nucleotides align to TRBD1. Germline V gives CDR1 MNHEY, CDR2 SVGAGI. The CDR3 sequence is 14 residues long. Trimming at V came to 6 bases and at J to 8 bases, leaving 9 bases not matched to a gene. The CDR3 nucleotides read TGTGCCAGCAGAACAGACAGGGGGCTTCGAGGCTACACCTTC. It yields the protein CASRTDRGLRGYTF.

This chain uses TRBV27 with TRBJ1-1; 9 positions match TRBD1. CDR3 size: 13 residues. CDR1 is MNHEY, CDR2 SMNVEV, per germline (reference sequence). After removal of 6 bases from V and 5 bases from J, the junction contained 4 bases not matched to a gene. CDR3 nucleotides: TGTGCCAGCAGGGACAGGGGAACGACTGAAGCTTTCTTT. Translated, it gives CASRDRGTTEAFF.

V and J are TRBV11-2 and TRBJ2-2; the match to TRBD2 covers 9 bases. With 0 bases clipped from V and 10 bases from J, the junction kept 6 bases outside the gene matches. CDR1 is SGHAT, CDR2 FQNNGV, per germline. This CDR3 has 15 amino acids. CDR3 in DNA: TGTGCCAGCAGCTTAGACCCCAGACTAGCGGAGGAGCTGTTTTTT. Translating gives CASSLDPRLAEELFF.

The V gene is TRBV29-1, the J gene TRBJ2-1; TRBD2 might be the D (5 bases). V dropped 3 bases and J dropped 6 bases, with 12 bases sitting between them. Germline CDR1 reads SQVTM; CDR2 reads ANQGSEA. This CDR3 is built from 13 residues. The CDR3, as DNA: TGCAGCGTTGATCCCGGGAACACCAATGAGCAGTTCTTC. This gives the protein CSVDPGNTNEQFF.

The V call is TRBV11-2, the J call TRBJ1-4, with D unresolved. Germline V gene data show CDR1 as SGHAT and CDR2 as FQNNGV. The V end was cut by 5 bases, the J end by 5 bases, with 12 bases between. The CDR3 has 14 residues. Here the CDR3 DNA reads TGTGCCAGCAGCGGGCCGGGAAAAAATGAAAAACTGTTTTTT. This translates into CASSGPGKNEKLFF.

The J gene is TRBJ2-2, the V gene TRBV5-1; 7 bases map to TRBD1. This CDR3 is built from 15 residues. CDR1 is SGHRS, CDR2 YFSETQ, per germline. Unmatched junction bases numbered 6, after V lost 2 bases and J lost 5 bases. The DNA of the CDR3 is TGCGCCAGCAGCTTTGACAGGGTTGCGACCGGGGAGCTGTTTTTT. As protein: CASSFDRVATGELFF.

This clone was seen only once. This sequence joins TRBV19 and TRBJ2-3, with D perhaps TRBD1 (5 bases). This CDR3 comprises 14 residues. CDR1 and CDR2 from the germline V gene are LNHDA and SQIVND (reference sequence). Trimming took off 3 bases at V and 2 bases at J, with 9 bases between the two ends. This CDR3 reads CASSIDSSTDTQYF. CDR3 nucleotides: TGTGCCAGTAGTATCGACAGTTCCACAGATACGCAGTATTTT.

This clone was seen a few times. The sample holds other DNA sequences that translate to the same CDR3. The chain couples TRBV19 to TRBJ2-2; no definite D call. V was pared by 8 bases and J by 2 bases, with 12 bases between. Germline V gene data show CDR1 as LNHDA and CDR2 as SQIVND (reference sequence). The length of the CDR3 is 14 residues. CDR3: CASSERGNTGELFF. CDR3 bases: TGTGCCAGTTCCGAACGAGGAAACACCGGGGAGCTGTTTTTT. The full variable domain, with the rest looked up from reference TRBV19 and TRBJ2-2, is DGGITQSPKYLFRKEGQNVTLSCEQNLNHDAMYWYRQDPGQGLRLIYYSQIVNDFQKGDIAEGYSVSREKKESFPLTVTSAQKNPTAFYLCASSERGNTGELFFGEGSRLTVL.

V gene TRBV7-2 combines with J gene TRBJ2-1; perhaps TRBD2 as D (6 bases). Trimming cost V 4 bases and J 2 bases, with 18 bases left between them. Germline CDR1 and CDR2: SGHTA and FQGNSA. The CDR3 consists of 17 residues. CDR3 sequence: CASSSHLREIPYNEQFF. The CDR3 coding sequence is TGTGCCAGCAGCTCGCACCTACGGGAGATCCCCTACAATGAGCAGTTCTTC.

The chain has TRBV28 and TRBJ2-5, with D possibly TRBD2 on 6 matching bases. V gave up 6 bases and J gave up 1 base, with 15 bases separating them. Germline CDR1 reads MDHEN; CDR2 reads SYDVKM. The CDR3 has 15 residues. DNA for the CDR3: TGTGCCAGCAGGCCCGCCCAGCGGGCCCAAGAGACCCAGTACTTC. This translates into CASRPAQRAQETQYF.

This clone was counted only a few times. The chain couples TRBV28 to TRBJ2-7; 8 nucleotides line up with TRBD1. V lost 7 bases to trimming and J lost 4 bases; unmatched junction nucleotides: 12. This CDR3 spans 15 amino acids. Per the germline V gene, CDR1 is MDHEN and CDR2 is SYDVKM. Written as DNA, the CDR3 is TGTGCCAGCACCCCGGGACAGGTTATTGTGTACGAGCAGTACTTC. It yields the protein CASTPGQVIVYEQYF.

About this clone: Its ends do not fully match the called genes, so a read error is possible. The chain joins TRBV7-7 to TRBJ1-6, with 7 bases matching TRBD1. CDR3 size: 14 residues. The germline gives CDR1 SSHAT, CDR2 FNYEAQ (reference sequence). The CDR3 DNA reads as TGTGCTAGCAGCCTCGGGACAGCCGGGTCACCCCTCCACTTT. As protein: CASSLGTAGSPLHF.

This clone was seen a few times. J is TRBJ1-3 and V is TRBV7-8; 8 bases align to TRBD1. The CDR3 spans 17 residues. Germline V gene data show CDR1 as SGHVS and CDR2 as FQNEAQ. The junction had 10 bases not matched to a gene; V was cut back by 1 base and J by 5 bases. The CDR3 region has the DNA TGTGCCAGCAGCTTAGAACGGGCAAGGACAGGGAGAAACACCATATATTTT. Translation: CASSLERARTGRNTIYF.

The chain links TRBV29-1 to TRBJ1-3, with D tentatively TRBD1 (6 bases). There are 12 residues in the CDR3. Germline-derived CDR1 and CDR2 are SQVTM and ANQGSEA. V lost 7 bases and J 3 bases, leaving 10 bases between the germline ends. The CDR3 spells CSAGGNGNTIYF. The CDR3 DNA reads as TGCAGCGCGGGGGGCAATGGAAACACCATATATTTT.

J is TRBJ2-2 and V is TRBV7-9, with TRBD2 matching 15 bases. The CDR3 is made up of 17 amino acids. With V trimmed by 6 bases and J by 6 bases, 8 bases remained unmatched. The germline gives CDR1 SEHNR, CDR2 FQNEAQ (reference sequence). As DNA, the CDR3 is TGTGCCAGCAGACATGGACTAGCGGGAGGGCCGTCCGGGGAGCTGTTTTTT. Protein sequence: CASRHGLAGGPSGELFF.

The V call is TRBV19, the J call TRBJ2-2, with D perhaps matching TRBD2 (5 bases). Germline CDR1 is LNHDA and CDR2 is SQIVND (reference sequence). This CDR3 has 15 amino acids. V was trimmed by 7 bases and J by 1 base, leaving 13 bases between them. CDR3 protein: CASTGVRRNTGELFF. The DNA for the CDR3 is TGTGCCAGTACCGGGGTGCGGAGGAACACCGGGGAGCTGTTTTTT.

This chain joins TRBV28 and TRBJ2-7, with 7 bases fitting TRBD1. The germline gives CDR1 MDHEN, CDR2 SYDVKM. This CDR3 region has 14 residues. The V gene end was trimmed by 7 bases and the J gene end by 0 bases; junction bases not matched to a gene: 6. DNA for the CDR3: TGTGCCAGCACCTTGACAGGGAGCTCCTACGAGCAGTACTTC. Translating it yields CASTLTGSSYEQYF.

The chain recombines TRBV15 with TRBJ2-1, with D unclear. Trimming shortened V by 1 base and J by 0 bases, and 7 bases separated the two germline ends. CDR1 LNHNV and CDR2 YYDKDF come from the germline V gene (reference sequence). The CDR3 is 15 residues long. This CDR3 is CATSRGPSSYNEQFF. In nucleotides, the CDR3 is TGTGCCACCAGCAGAGGTCCGAGCTCCTACAATGAGCAGTTCTTC.

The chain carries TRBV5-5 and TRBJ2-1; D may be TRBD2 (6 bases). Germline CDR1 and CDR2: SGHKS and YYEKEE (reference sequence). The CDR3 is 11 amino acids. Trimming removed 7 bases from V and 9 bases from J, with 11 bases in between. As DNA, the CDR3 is TGTGCCAGCTCAAGGAGGGGTGAGCAGTTCTTC. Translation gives CASSRRGEQFF.